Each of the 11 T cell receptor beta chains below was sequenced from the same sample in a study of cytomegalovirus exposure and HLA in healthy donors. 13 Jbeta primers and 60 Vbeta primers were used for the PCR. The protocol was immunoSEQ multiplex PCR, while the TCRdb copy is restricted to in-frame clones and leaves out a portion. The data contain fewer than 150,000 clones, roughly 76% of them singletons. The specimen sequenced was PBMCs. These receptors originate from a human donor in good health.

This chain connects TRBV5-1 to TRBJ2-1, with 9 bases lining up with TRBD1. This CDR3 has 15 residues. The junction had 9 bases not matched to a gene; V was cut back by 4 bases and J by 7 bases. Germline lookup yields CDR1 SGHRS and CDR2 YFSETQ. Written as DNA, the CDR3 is TGCGCCAGCAGCCAATGGACAGGGGAGGGGAATGAGCAGTTCTTC. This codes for CASSQWTGEGNEQFF.

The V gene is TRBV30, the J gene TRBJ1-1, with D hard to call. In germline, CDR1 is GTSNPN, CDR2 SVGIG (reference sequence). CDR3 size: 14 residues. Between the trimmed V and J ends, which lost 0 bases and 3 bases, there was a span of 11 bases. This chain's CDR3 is CAWSVLPRDTEAFF. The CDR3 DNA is TGTGCCTGGAGTGTCCTCCCTCGGGACACTGAAGCTTTCTTT.

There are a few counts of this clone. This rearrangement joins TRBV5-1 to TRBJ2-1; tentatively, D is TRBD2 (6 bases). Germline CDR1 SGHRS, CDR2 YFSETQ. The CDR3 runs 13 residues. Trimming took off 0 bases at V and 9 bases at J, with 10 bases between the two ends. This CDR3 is CASSLAGGLEQFF. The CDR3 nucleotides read TGCGCCAGCAGCTTGGCCGGGGGTCTTGAGCAGTTCTTC. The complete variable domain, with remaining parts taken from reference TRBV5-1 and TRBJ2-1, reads KAGVTQTPRYLIKTRGQQVTLSCSPISGHRSVSWYQQTPGQGLQFLFEYFSETQRNKGNFPGRFSGRQFSNSRSEMNVSTLELGDSALYLCASSLAGGLEQFFGPGTRLTVL.

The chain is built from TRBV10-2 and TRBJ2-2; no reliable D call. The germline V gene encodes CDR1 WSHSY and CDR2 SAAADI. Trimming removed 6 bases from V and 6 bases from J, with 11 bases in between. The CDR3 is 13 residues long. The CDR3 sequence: CASSLLDAGELFF. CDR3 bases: TGCGCCAGCAGCCTGCTAGACGCCGGGGAGCTGTTTTTT.

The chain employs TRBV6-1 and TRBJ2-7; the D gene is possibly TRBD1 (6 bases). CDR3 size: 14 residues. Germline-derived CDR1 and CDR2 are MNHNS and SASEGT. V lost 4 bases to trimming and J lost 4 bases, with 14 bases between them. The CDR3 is CASSGPFQGYEQYF. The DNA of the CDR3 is TGTGCCAGCAGTGGACCTTTTCAGGGGTACGAGCAGTACTTC.

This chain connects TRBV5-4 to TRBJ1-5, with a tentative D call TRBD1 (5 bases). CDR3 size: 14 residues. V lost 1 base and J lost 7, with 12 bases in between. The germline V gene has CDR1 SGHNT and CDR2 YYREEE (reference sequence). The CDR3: CASSLFGAAQPQHF. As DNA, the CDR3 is TGTGCCAGCAGCTTGTTTGGGGCAGCCCAGCCCCAGCATTTT.

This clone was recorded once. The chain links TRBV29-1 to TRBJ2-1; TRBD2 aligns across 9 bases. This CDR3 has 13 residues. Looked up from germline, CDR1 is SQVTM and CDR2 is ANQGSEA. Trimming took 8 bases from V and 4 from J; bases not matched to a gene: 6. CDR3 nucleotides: TGCAGCCTCGGGACTAGCAGTTACAATGAGCAGTTCTTC. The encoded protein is CSLGTSSYNEQFF.

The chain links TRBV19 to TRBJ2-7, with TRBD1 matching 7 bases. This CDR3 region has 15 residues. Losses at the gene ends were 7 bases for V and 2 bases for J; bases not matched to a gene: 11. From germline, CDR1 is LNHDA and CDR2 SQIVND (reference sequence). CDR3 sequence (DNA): TGTGCCAGTACCCCCGGTGGGACAGAGACCTACGAGCAGTACTTC. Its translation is CASTPGGTETYEQYF.

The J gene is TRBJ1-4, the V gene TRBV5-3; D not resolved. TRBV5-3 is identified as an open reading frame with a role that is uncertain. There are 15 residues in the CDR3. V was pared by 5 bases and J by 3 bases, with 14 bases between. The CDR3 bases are TGTGCCAGAAGTACTGCCCCTAGTGCTAATGAAAAACTGTTTTTT. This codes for CARSTAPSANEKLFF.

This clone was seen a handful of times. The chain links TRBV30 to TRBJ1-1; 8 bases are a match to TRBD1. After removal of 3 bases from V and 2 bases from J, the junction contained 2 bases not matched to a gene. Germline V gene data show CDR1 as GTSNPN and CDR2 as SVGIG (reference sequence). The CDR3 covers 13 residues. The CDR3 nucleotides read TGTGCCTGGAGGGACAGGGTAAACACTGAAGCTTTCTTT. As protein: CAWRDRVNTEAFF.

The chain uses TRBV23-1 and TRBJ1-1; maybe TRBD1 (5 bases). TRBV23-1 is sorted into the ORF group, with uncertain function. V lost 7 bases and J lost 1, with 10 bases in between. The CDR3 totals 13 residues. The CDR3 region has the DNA TGCGCCAGCATTCCACAGGCGAACACTGAAGCTTTCTTT. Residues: CASIPQANTEAFF.